Following are 23 T cell receptor beta chains from one sample sequenced in a study of response to subunit inactivated influenza vaccine. Each CDR3 protein is one row after TCRdb ran MiXCR on the RT-PCR reads. The sample gives some 500,000 distinct CDR3 sequences, about 25% of which show up once; 1.9% is in the top ten. The source material was CD4+ T cells sorted from PBMCs, sampled 5 to 6 days after vaccination. The receptors here all came from a man between 45 and 60 years old who received an inactivated influenza vaccine.

The chain has TRBV12-5 and TRBJ1-1; no clear D. There are 13 residues in the CDR3. With 3 bases removed from V and 4 bases from J, the gap between germline ends came to 9 bases. The germline CDR1 and CDR2 sequences are LGHNT and FRNRAP. The CDR3 DNA reads as TGTGCTAGTGGTTTAGGGTTGGGCACTGAAGCTTTCTTT. Translating gives CASGLGLGTEAFF.

The chain recombines TRBV20-1 with TRBJ2-7; D gene unclear. This CDR3 contains 13 residues. Germline lookup yields CDR1 DFQATT and CDR2 SNEGSKA (reference sequence). Trimming took 7 bases from V and 1 from J, leaving 14 bases between them. CDR3: CSVPLRVSYEQYF. The CDR3 DNA sequence: TGCAGTGTCCCTCTCCGGGTGTCCTACGAGCAGTACTTC.

The J gene is TRBJ2-1, the V gene TRBV20-1; D tentatively fits TRBD1 or TRBD2 (5 bases each). This CDR3 comprises 11 residues. Trimming stripped 4 bases from V and 15 bases from J, with 16 bases between. The germline CDR1 and CDR2 sequences are DFQATT and SNEGSKA (reference sequence). This CDR3 is CSAMIGTPAFF. The CDR3 DNA reads as TGCAGTGCTATGATCGGGACCCCAGCGTTCTTC.

This clonotype has a handful of counts. V gene TRBV7-2 combines with J gene TRBJ1-5; possible D gene TRBD1, 5 bases. Per the germline V gene, CDR1 is SGHTA and CDR2 is FQGNSA. CDR3 length: 14 residues. V was cut by 3 bases and J by 5 bases, with 11 bases left in between. The DNA of the CDR3 is TGTGCCAGCAGCTTCTACCAGGGAGATCAGCCCCAGCATTTT. Translated: CASSFYQGDQPQHF.

The chain is built from TRBV20-1 and TRBJ2-7; D not certain. V lost 2 bases to trimming and J lost 4 bases, with 15 bases between them. In germline, CDR1 is DFQATT, CDR2 SNEGSKA (reference sequence). The length of the CDR3 is 14 residues. CDR3 protein: CSARIDGELYEQYF. In DNA, the CDR3 is TGCAGTGCTAGAATAGACGGAGAACTTTACGAGCAGTACTTC.

V usage is TRBV6-5 and J usage is TRBJ1-5; no reliable D call. V lost 0 bases to trimming and J lost 7 bases, with 13 bases between them. CDR1 and CDR2 (germline): MNHEY, SVGAGI. This CDR3 has 15 amino acids. CDR3 DNA: TGTGCCAGCAGTTACTCGAGGCAGCTAGGGCAGCCCCAGCATTTT. Its protein is CASSYSRQLGQPQHF.

This clonotype was counted a few times. This rearrangement joins TRBV4-2 to TRBJ2-1; D remains ambiguous. V was cut by 0 bases and J by 5 bases, with 14 bases left in between. Germline values: CDR1 LGHNA, CDR2 YNFKEQ. CDR3 size: 16 residues. This CDR3 is CASSQDWLEMDNEQFF. CDR3 nucleotides: TGTGCCAGCAGCCAAGATTGGCTAGAAATGGACAATGAGCAGTTCTTC.

This sequence joins TRBV12-3 or TRBV12-4 and TRBJ2-1, with unresolved D. V was cut by 7 bases and J by 3 bases, with 13 bases left in between. This CDR3 comprises 14 residues. CDR3 protein: CASTPSGFYNEQFF. The CDR3 coding sequence is TGTGCCAGCACTCCCTCGGGTTTCTACAATGAGCAGTTCTTC.

This clonotype has more than one count but fewer than ten. V is TRBV12-3 or TRBV12-4 and J is TRBJ1-1; a possible D gene is TRBD1 (5 bases). This CDR3 is built from 13 residues. Trimming left V 0 bases short and J 11 bases short, with 13 bases between. CDR3 protein: CASSLAEGISAFF. CDR3 bases: TGTGCCAGCAGTTTAGCTGAGGGGATAAGCGCTTTCTTT.

The V call is TRBV12-3 or TRBV12-4, the J call TRBJ2-7; 7 bases map to TRBD1. This CDR3 is 14 amino acids long. J gave up 4 bases and V 6 bases, and 9 bases lay outside the gene matches. The CDR3 sequence is CASSNYRGSYEQYF. CDR3 DNA sequence: TGTGCCAGCAGCAATTACAGGGGTTCTTACGAGCAGTACTTC.

This clonotype was observed many times. The DNA of the CDR3 is TGTGCCAGCAGCTACTCTAGCGGGGGGGACTTCTTC. Its protein product is CASSYSSGGDFF. This chain joins TRBV5-6 and TRBJ2-1, with 12 nucleotides matching TRBD2. CDR1 and CDR2 (germline): SGHDT, YYEEEE. The CDR3 has 12 amino acids. Germline trimming cut 3 bases from V and 16 bases from J; bases unmatched to any gene: 5.

This clonotype showed up just a few times. V and J are TRBV12-3 or TRBV12-4 and TRBJ1-2; D is perhaps TRBD1 (6 bases). V was pared by 5 bases and J by 5 bases, with 12 bases between. The CDR3 sequence is 13 residues long. CDR3 DNA: TGTGCCAGCAGTCCCCGCGGACAGTATGGCTACACCTTC. It translates to CASSPRGQYGYTF.

On this clonotype itself: A much bigger clone sits one base away, suggesting this may be a read error. The rearrangement uses TRBV20-1 and TRBJ2-7; TRBD2 agrees at 8 bases. The CDR3 spans 15 residues. Looked up from germline, CDR1 is DFQATT and CDR2 is SNEGSKA (reference sequence). The DNA for the CDR3 is TGCTGTGCTAGTAGCAGCGGGGGTAGCTCCTACGAGCAGTACTTC. Its protein product is CCASSSGGSSYEQYF.

In nucleotides, the CDR3 is TGTGCCAGCACCAGACTAGCGGCAGGGTATAATGAGCAGTTCTTC. Protein sequence: CASTRLAAGYNEQFF. The V call is TRBV6-2 or TRBV6-3, the J call TRBJ2-1; 9 bases align to TRBD2. J lost 7 bases, V lost 7 bases, and 11 bases had no gene match. The length of the CDR3 is 15 residues. Germline V gene data show CDR1 as MNHEY and CDR2 as SVGEGT.

This chain joins TRBV5-1 and TRBJ1-5; a possible D gene is TRBD1 (5 bases). Germline CDR1 reads SGHRS; CDR2 reads YFSETQ. The CDR3 contains 15 residues. V lost 3 bases to trimming and J lost 5 bases, with 15 bases between them. CDR3 amino acids: CASSSAPGADQPQHF. The DNA for the CDR3 is TGCGCCAGCAGCTCGGCCCCCGGGGCGGATCAGCCCCAGCATTTT.

The rearrangement links TRBV20-1 to TRBJ2-3; D is uncertain. V shed 4 bases and J shed 3 bases, with 17 bases lying between them. The CDR3 has 15 amino acids. CDR1 and CDR2 from the germline V gene are DFQATT and SNEGSKA (reference sequence). CDR3 DNA sequence: TGCAGTGCTATGAGGCGTGGCCCCCAGACAGATACGCAGTATTTT. Translating it yields CSAMRRGPQTDTQYF.

The chain employs TRBV20-1 and TRBJ2-4, with 7 bases fitting TRBD1. Germline CDR1 and CDR2: DFQATT and SNEGSKA (reference sequence). CDR3 length: 14 amino acids. The V gene end was trimmed by 8 bases and the J gene end by 0 bases; junction bases not matched to a gene: 7. DNA for the CDR3: TGCAGTACACAGGGGTCCGTAGCCAAAAACATTCAGTACTTC. Its protein is CSTQGSVAKNIQYF.

V usage is TRBV5-4 and J usage is TRBJ2-3; no firm D call. Germline CDR1 is SGHNT and CDR2 is YYREEE (reference sequence). The CDR3 covers 14 residues. Trimming left V 4 bases short and J 2 bases short, with 11 bases between. Here the CDR3 DNA reads TGTGCCAGCAGCCCAGACACCAACACAGATACGCAGTATTTT. This gives the protein CASSPDTNTDTQYF.

The V and J genes are TRBV12-3 or TRBV12-4 and TRBJ2-5; D remains unclear. Deletions cut 3 bases from V and 8 bases from J, with 16 bases between. The CDR3 sequence is 14 residues long. As DNA, the CDR3 is TGTGCCAGCAGTTTGGGCGGTTCTGGGGTAACCCAGTACTTC. Protein product: CASSLGGSGVTQYF.

The chain recombines TRBV5-1 with TRBJ1-2; 7 nucleotides match TRBD1. Germline CDR1 reads SGHRS; CDR2 reads YFSETQ. This CDR3 spans 14 amino acids. With V trimmed by 2 bases and J by 3 bases, 4 bases remained unmatched. The CDR3 protein is CASSFIDRDYGYTF. The CDR3 DNA follows: TGCGCCAGCAGCTTCATCGACAGGGACTATGGCTACACCTTC.

This clonotype was counted ten times or more. The chain uses TRBV25-1 and TRBJ2-4; 11 bases agree with TRBD2. The CDR3 is made up of 14 amino acids. CDR1 MGHDK and CDR2 SYGVNS come from the germline V gene. V gave up 6 bases and J gave up 8 bases; unmatched junction bases: 6. This chain's CDR3 is CASSVAGGVDIQYF. CDR3 coding DNA: TGTGCCAGCAGCGTAGCGGGGGGGGTGGACATTCAGTACTTC.

The chain has TRBV20-1 and TRBJ2-5; D is unclear. The V gene's germline CDR1 is DFQATT and CDR2 SNEGSKA (reference sequence). This CDR3 comprises 14 residues. Between the trimmed V and J ends, which lost 5 bases and 3 bases, there was a span of 16 bases. Written as DNA, the CDR3 is TGCAGTGCTGCCCATCATGGGCCCAAAGAGACCCAGTACTTC. The encoded protein is CSAAHHGPKETQYF.

This clonotype has a handful of counts. This chain connects TRBV6-2 or TRBV6-3 to TRBJ2-7; 8 nucleotides match TRBD1. The length of the CDR3 is 16 residues. The V segment lost 2 bases and the J segment 5 bases; nucleotides outside the gene matches: 11. Per the germline V gene, CDR1 is MNHEY and CDR2 is SVGEGT. The CDR3 loop is CASSYPRPTGANEQYF. Written as DNA, the CDR3 is TGTGCCAGCAGTTACCCGAGACCGACAGGGGCCAACGAGCAGTACTTC.